These 10 T cell receptor beta chains share one sample of origin, sequenced in a study of monozygotic twins with inflammatory bowel disease. Reprocessing the 5' RACE reads, TCRdb reports a single entry for every CDR3 protein and omits DNA. This repertoire includes approximately 420,000 distinct CDR3 sequences. Material: blood. These receptors were collected from a human donor with ulcerative colitis or Crohn's disease, or a healthy co-twin of an affected twin (not recorded which).

The chain is built from TRBV20-1 and TRBJ2-1. This CDR3 comprises 14 residues. Germline V gene lookup returns CDR1 DFQATT and CDR2 SNEGSKA (reference sequence). The CDR3: CSARDPGLQNEQFF.

The J gene is TRBJ2-7, the V gene TRBV4-1; TCRdb gives TRBD2 as the D gene, but with no DNA this cannot be confirmed. The germline CDR1 and CDR2 sequences are MGHRA and YSYEKL. The CDR3 is 15 amino acids. The CDR3 loop reads CASSQAPGPSYEQYF.

The chain joins TRBV7-3 to TRBJ2-2. Germline V gene sequence: CDR1 SGHTA, CDR2 FQGTGA. This CDR3 region has 17 residues. The CDR3 here is CASSLERRSGVTGELFF.

This rearrangement joins TRBV5-1 to TRBJ2-1; TCRdb returns TRBD1, unconfirmable since there is no DNA. This CDR3 contains 13 residues. The germline CDR1 and CDR2 sequences are SGHRS and YFSETQ. The CDR3 here is CASSIPGANEQFF.

The chain carries TRBV20-1 and TRBJ2-5; there is no DNA to check the TCRdb D call of TRBD2. CDR3 length: 13 amino acids. CDR1 is DFQATT, CDR2 SNEGSKA, per germline (reference sequence). This chain's CDR3 is CSARTAGRETQYF.

The chain links TRBV20-1 to TRBJ2-3; TCRdb lists TRBD2, though no DNA is available to test this call. This CDR3 is built from 15 residues. Per the germline V gene, CDR1 is DFQATT and CDR2 is SNEGSKA (reference sequence). The CDR3 loop reads CSARVRREVTDTQYF.

The J gene is TRBJ1-4, the V gene TRBV20-1. Germline CDR1 DFQATT, CDR2 SNEGSKA (reference sequence). There are 12 residues in the CDR3. The CDR3: CSASSWGEKLFF.

The chain's CDR3 is CSVEAAGTVAYTF. This chain connects TRBV29-1 to TRBJ1-2; TCRdb outputs TRBD1, but without DNA this stays unchecked. The CDR3 is 13 residues long. From germline, CDR1 is SQVTM and CDR2 ANQGSEA.

The chain couples TRBV6-2 or TRBV6-3 to TRBJ1-1. In germline, CDR1 is MNHEY, CDR2 SVGEGT. The CDR3 spans 13 residues. CDR3 region: CASSEFRGTEAFF.

The chain recombines TRBV5-1 with TRBJ1-3; TCRdb designates TRBD1, a call that cannot be tested without DNA. The germline gives CDR1 SGHRS, CDR2 YFSETQ. CDR3 length equals 15 residues. CDR3 protein: CASSFTGSPGNTIYF.